This T cell receptor (beta chain) came from a study of control samples from healthy donors and cancer patients. Only in-frame clones appear in the TCRdb table, and some are missing; sequencing was by immunoSEQ multiplex PCR. The sample lists about 180,000 clones; over 85% were seen once. V was trimmed by 5 bases and J by 5 bases, leaving 21 bases between them. In germline, CDR1 is MDHEN, CDR2 SYDVKM. This CDR3 spans 16 amino acids. The V call is TRBV28, the J call TRBJ1-1; a weak D match, TRBD1 (5 bases). Sequencing was performed on blood. This TCR was sampled from a man aged 25 to 40 in good health. The DNA for the CDR3 is TGTGCCAGCAGTCGTCCGTTCAGGGCGTTGGGGACTGAAGCTTTCTTT. This encodes CASSRPFRALGTEAFF.